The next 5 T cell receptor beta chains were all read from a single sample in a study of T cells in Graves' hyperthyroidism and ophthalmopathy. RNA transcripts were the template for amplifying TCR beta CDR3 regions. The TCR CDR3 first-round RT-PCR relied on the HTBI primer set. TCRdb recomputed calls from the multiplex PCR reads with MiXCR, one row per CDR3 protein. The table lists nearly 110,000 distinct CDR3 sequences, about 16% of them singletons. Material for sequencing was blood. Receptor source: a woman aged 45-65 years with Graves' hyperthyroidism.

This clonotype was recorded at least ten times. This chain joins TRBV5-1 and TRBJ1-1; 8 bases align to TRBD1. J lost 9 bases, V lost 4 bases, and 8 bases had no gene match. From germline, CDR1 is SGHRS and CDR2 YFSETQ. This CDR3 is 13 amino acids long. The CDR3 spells CASSLGQGQQAFF. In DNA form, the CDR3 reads TGCGCCAGCAGCCTAGGACAGGGTCAACAAGCTTTCTTT.

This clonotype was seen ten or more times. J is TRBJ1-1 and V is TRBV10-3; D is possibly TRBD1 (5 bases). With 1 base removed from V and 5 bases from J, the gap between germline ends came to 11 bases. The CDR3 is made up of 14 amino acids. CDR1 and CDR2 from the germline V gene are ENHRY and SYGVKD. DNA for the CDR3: TGTGCCATCAGTGAGTACCGGGACGCTACTGAAGCTTTCTTT. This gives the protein CAISEYRDATEAFF.

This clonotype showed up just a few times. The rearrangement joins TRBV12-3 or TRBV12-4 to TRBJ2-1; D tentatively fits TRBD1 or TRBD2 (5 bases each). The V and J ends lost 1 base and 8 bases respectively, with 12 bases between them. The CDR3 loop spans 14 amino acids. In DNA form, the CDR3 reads TGTGCCAGCAGTTTAGGCGGGTGGGGACATGAGCAGTTCTTC. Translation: CASSLGGWGHEQFF.

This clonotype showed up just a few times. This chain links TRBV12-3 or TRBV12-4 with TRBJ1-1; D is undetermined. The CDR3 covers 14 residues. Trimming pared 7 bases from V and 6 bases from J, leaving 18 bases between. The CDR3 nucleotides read TGTGCCAGCAAACGACCCGGGTTGGTGGCTGAAGCTTTCTTT. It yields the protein CASKRPGLVAEAFF.

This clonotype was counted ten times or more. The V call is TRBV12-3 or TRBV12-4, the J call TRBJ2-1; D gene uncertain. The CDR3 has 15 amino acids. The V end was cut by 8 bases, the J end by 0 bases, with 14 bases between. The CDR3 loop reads CASGRAESSYNEQFF. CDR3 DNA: TGTGCCAGCGGTCGGGCGGAGAGCTCCTACAATGAGCAGTTCTTC.